What follows are 23 T cell receptor beta chains derived from one specimen sequenced in a study of blood T cell repertoires in COVID-19. Measured with immunoSEQ multiplex PCR; TCRdb has only the in-frame clones, and not every one. The sample yields some 400,000 clones, about nine tenths seen once. Sample: PBMCs or T cells enriched from blood (not recorded which). These receptor sequences come from a woman between 40 and 55 years old who had been exposed to COVID-19.

The DNA of the CDR3 is TGTGCCAGTAGCTCGGGGACAGGGGTGTTCTATGGCTACACCTTC. This codes for CASSSGTGVFYGYTF. V is TRBV19 and J is TRBJ1-2; 10 bases are a match to TRBD1. Germline CDR1 reads LNHDA; CDR2 reads SQIVND (reference sequence). This CDR3 has 15 amino acids. Trimming cost V 6 bases and J 4 bases; bases outside gene matches: 8.

The J gene is TRBJ2-7, the V gene TRBV27; 9 nucleotides line up with TRBD1. In germline, CDR1 is MNHEY, CDR2 SMNVEV (reference sequence). V was clipped by 8 bases and J by 4 bases; unmatched bases: 9. This CDR3 contains 14 residues. The CDR3: CASRSGDRVYEQYF. CDR3 nucleotides: TGTGCCAGCCGATCGGGGGACAGGGTATACGAGCAGTACTTC.

The chain recombines TRBV19 with TRBJ1-2; 7 nucleotides align to TRBD1. V shed 3 bases, J shed 2 bases, and the junction held 6 bases outside the gene matches. Germline V CDR1 and CDR2: LNHDA, SQIVND (reference sequence). This CDR3 comprises 15 residues. This CDR3 reads CASSMLQGPNYGYTF. CDR3 nucleotides: TGTGCCAGTAGTATGCTACAGGGGCCCAACTATGGCTACACCTTC.

V gene TRBV5-5 combines with J gene TRBJ2-7; 9 bases are a match to TRBD1. This CDR3 region has 18 residues. Germline lookup yields CDR1 SGHKS and CDR2 YYEKEE (reference sequence). Losses at the gene ends were 0 bases for V and 2 bases for J; bases not matched to a gene: 12. The CDR3 sequence is CASSLVGFPGQGPYEQYF. The CDR3 coding sequence is TGTGCCAGCAGCTTGGTGGGTTTTCCGGGACAGGGCCCCTACGAGCAGTACTTC.

This chain joins TRBV7-2 and TRBJ2-1; D ambiguous. In germline, CDR1 is SGHTA, CDR2 FQGNSA. The CDR3 sequence is 14 residues long. Trimming took off 6 bases at V and 4 bases at J, with 13 bases between the two ends. CDR3 sequence reads: CASRLGYGYNEQFF. The CDR3 nucleotides read TGTGCCAGCAGACTCGGGTACGGGTACAATGAGCAGTTCTTC.

The chain has TRBV12-5 and TRBJ2-1; 13 nucleotides agree with TRBD2. Trimming cost V 1 base and J 6 bases; bases outside gene matches: 3. The CDR3 runs 16 residues. Germline CDR1 is LGHNT and CDR2 is FRNRAP. The CDR3 spells CASGLGTSGGTNEQFF. The CDR3 coding sequence is TGTGCTAGTGGTTTGGGGACTAGCGGGGGAACCAATGAGCAGTTCTTC.

The V call is TRBV10-3, the J call TRBJ1-1; 8 positions match TRBD1. J lost 3 bases, V lost 5 bases, and 2 bases had no gene match. Germline V gene sequence: CDR1 ENHRY, CDR2 SYGVKD. The CDR3 covers 13 residues. The CDR3 DNA follows: TGTGCCATCAGTCAGACAGGGGACACTGAAGCTTTCTTT. It translates to CAISQTGDTEAFF.

V and J are TRBV18 and TRBJ1-1, with TRBD1 identical over 7 bases. The CDR3 has 14 residues. Germline V gene data show CDR1 as KGHSH and CDR2 as LQKENI. Trimming removed 2 bases from V and 9 bases from J; junction bases left unmatched: 9. CDR3 in amino acids: CASSPAIRTGQAFF. In DNA, the CDR3 is TGTGCCAGCTCACCAGCTATACGGACAGGACAAGCTTTCTTT.

In DNA, the CDR3 is TGTGCCACCAGTGGCCCGGTGAGAACTGAAGCTTTCTTT. This translates into CATSGPVRTEAFF. The J gene is TRBJ1-1, the V gene TRBV24-1, with D hard to call. CDR3 length equals 13 residues. Trimming cost V 5 bases and J 5 bases, with 11 bases left between them. Germline CDR1 KGHDR, CDR2 SFDVKD.

This clone occurred once. This chain uses TRBV2 with TRBJ2-5, with D possibly TRBD1 on 5 matching bases. V was cut by 1 base and J by 5 bases, with 11 bases left in between. This CDR3 is 14 amino acids long. Germline-derived CDR1 and CDR2 are SNHLY and FYNNEI. DNA for the CDR3: TGTGCCAGCAGTGAAGGGGGCCCGTGGGAGACCCAGTACTTC. Its translation is CASSEGGPWETQYF. The full variable domain, completed using reference TRBV2 and TRBJ2-5, is EPEVTQTPSHQVTQMGQEVILRCVPISNHLYFYWYRQILGQKVEFLVSFYNNEISEKSEIFDDQFSVERPDGSNFTLKIRSTKLEDSAMYFCASSEGGPWETQYFGPGTRLLVL.

The chain recombines TRBV6-5 with TRBJ1-5, with D tentatively TRBD1 (5 bases). The germline V gene has CDR1 MNHEY and CDR2 SVGAGI. This CDR3 has 15 residues. Trimming stripped 6 bases from V and 0 bases from J, with 12 bases between. The CDR3 spells CASRVDRNSNQPQHF. The CDR3 nucleotides read TGTGCCAGCAGGGTTGACAGAAATAGCAATCAGCCCCAGCATTTT.

The chain employs TRBV7-9 and TRBJ1-1; D is unresolved. Trimming pared 6 bases from V and 0 bases from J, leaving 11 bases between. The CDR3 runs to 14 residues. Germline CDR1 is SEHNR and CDR2 is FQNEAQ (reference sequence). The CDR3 sequence is CASSSTSLNTEAFF. CDR3 nucleotide sequence: TGTGCCAGCAGTTCGACATCATTGAACACTGAAGCTTTCTTT.

V usage is TRBV18 and J usage is TRBJ2-7, with TRBD2 matching 10 bases. The CDR3 has 16 residues. Germline CDR1 is KGHSH and CDR2 is LQKENI. Trimming cost V 4 bases and J 4 bases; bases outside gene matches: 10. The CDR3 region is CASSLRTSGEGYEQYF. Here the CDR3 DNA reads TGTGCCAGCTCACTGCGAACTAGCGGGGAAGGGTACGAGCAGTACTTC.

V is TRBV5-1 and J is TRBJ2-2; TRBD1 agrees at 11 bases. This CDR3 contains 16 residues. Germline-derived CDR1 and CDR2 are SGHRS and YFSETQ. V lost 4 bases to trimming and J lost 6 bases; unmatched junction nucleotides: 8. For the CDR3, the DNA is TGCGCCAGCAGCCCGAGGACAGGGGGCGCCCCCGGGGAGCTGTTTTTT. Protein: CASSPRTGGAPGELFF.

The chain links TRBV11-2 to TRBJ1-5; 7 bases map to TRBD1. Germline V gene sequence: CDR1 SGHAT, CDR2 FQNNGV. This CDR3 is 14 amino acids long. V lost 5 bases and J lost 6; bases outside the gene matches: 7. CDR3 amino acids: CASSQTGAGQPQHF. The DNA of the CDR3 is TGTGCCAGCAGCCAAACAGGGGCCGGTCAGCCCCAGCATTTT. Based on the CDR3 plus reference TRBV11-2 and TRBJ1-5, the full variable domain is EAGVAQSPRYKIIEKRQSVAFWCNPISGHATLYWYQQILGQGPKLLIQFQNNGVVDDSQLPKDRFSAERLKGVDSTLKIQPAKLEDSAVYLCASSQTGAGQPQHFGDGTRLSIL.

Worth noting for this clone: Other DNA sequences in the sample encode the same CDR3. The rearrangement links TRBV6-5 to TRBJ1-3, with 10 bases matching TRBD1. V was pared by 4 bases and J by 7 bases, with 1 base of the junction left unmatched. The CDR3 contains 13 residues. Germline V lookup: CDR1 MNHEY, CDR2 SVGAGI. CDR3 bases: TGTGCCAGCAGTTTGGGACAGGGGAACACCATATATTTT. Its protein product is CASSLGQGNTIYF.

This clone occurred once. The V gene is TRBV19, the J gene TRBJ2-3, with 9 bases matching TRBD2. CDR3 length equals 15 residues. The germline gives CDR1 LNHDA, CDR2 SQIVND (reference sequence). Trimming cost V 9 bases and J 4 bases; bases outside gene matches: 11. The DNA for the CDR3 is TGTGCCAGCTCCGGACTAGCGCAGGTGTCAGATACGCAGTATTTT. As protein: CASSGLAQVSDTQYF.

This clone came up a few times. The V gene is TRBV19, the J gene TRBJ2-2; D is perhaps TRBD2 (5 bases). The CDR3 runs to 14 residues. Germline CDR1 and CDR2: LNHDA and SQIVND (reference sequence). V lost 3 bases, J lost 0 bases, and 5 bases lay in between. For the CDR3, the DNA is TGTGCCAGTAGTATGAGGGCGAACACCGGGGAGCTGTTTTTT. Translation: CASSMRANTGELFF. Drawing the rest from reference TRBV19 and TRBJ2-2, the complete variable domain is DGGITQSPKYLFRKEGQNVTLSCEQNLNHDAMYWYRQDPGQGLRLIYYSQIVNDFQKGDIAEGYSVSREKKESFPLTVTSAQKNPTAFYLCASSMRANTGELFFGEGSRLTVL.

This sequence joins TRBV5-8 and TRBJ1-5; maybe TRBD1 (6 bases). The CDR3 totals 16 residues. Germline CDR1 SGHTS, CDR2 YDEGEE. Trimming stripped 4 bases from V and 0 bases from J, with 14 bases between. CDR3 residues: CASSPRVGGSNQPQHF. Written as DNA, the CDR3 is TGTGCCAGCAGCCCCCGCGTAGGGGGTAGCAATCAGCCCCAGCATTTT. The full variable domain, its missing parts supplied by reference TRBV5-8 and TRBJ1-5, is EAGVTQSPTHLIKTRGQQATLRCSPISGHTSVYWYQQALGLGLQFLLWYDEGEERNRGNFPPRFSGRQFPNYSSELNVNALELEDSALYLCASSPRVGGSNQPQHFGDGTRLSIL.

This chain joins TRBV19 and TRBJ2-1; the match to TRBD1 covers 9 bases. CDR3 size: 13 residues. Germline V gives CDR1 LNHDA, CDR2 SQIVND (reference sequence). The V gene end was trimmed by 2 bases and the J gene end by 8 bases; junction bases not matched to a gene: 1. This CDR3 reads CASSITGGDEQFF. DNA of the CDR3: TGTGCCAGTAGTATAACAGGGGGCGATGAGCAGTTCTTC.

In its sample, this clone was seen once. This rearrangement joins TRBV27 to TRBJ2-7; weak D call: TRBD1 (5 bases). V dropped 7 bases and J dropped 2 bases, with 12 bases sitting between them. CDR3 length equals 13 residues. Germline-derived CDR1 and CDR2 are MNHEY and SMNVEV (reference sequence). CDR3 loop: CASKYQGTYEQYF. CDR3 DNA sequence: TGTGCCAGCAAATATCAGGGCACCTACGAGCAGTACTTC.

The CDR3 coding sequence is TGTGCCAGCACCTCAGGTGAAGCCTACGAGCAGTACTTC. Translating gives CASTSGEAYEQYF. This chain connects TRBV2 to TRBJ2-7; D gene unclear. Germline values: CDR1 SNHLY, CDR2 FYNNEI. V was shortened by 7 bases and J by 2 bases, with 12 bases between the two germline ends. The CDR3 covers 13 residues.

Worth noting for this clone: Other DNA sequences from this sample encode an identical CDR3 as well. The chain couples TRBV7-8 to TRBJ1-5; the D gene is possibly TRBD1 (6 bases). The CDR3 totals 13 residues. V lost 1 base and J 5 bases, leaving 6 bases between the germline ends. CDR1 and CDR2 from the germline V gene are SGHVS and FQNEAQ. The CDR3 reads CASSLDRDQPQHF. The DNA for the CDR3 is TGTGCCAGCAGCTTAGACAGGGATCAGCCCCAGCATTTT. Together with reference TRBV7-8 and TRBJ1-5, the CDR3 gives the full variable domain: GAGVSQSPRYKVAKRGQDVALRCDPISGHVSLFWYQQALGQGPEFLTYFQNEAQLDKSGLPSDRFFAERPEGSVSTLKIQRTQQEDSAVYLCASSLDRDQPQHFGDGTRLSIL.